Reported below is one T cell receptor beta chain. Methods used by the authors: Estimated nucleated cell counts came from reference gene primer amplification. Using immunoSEQ multiplex PCR, the repertoire was profiled, and TCRdb retains in-frame clones only, with some absent. V and J calls and clone size are given by that table; D and trimming were obtained from the DNA. The table records a few hundred thousand clones, less than 85% of them present only once. These data belong to a study of blood T cell repertoires in COVID-19. Overall study: PBMCs, B-cell-depleted T cells, or T cells provided the cDNA or gDNA that made up the material.

The CDR3 covers 14 residues. The V gene lost 4 bases and the J gene lost 7 bases, with 14 bases spanning the gap. Germline-derived CDR1 and CDR2 are LNHDA and SQIVND (reference sequence). Material: peripheral blood. The receptor's source is a woman aged 18 to 35 with acute or convalescent COVID-19. This chain links TRBV19 with TRBJ1-3, with D unclear. CDR3 nucleotides: TGTGCCAGTAGTAATGTGTGGTTTCAGAACACCATATATTTT. Protein sequence: CASSNVWFQNTIYF.